These 9 T cell receptor beta chains share one sample of origin, sequenced in a study of cytomegalovirus exposure and HLA in healthy donors. The assay was immunoSEQ multiplex PCR, and TCRdb's table has in-frame clones only and misses some. The sample lists about 180,000 clones; 86% were seen once. The material sequenced was PBMCs. These receptors were obtained from a man aged 18 to 35 in good health and CMV-seropositive.

The chain recombines TRBV4-1 with TRBJ2-5, with D maybe TRBD2 (5 bases). Looked up from germline, CDR1 is MGHRA and CDR2 is YSYEKL. The CDR3 is 15 residues long. Trimming removed 3 bases at V and 5 bases at J, with 16 bases between. The CDR3 loop is CASSHQISVSETQYF. As DNA, the CDR3 is TGCGCCAGCAGCCACCAGATTAGCGTTTCGGAGACCCAGTACTTC.

The V and J genes are TRBV19 and TRBJ2-7; tentatively, D is TRBD1 (6 bases). CDR1 LNHDA and CDR2 SQIVND come from the germline V gene (reference sequence). The CDR3 is 15 amino acids. Trimming took off 2 bases at V and 4 bases at J, with 15 bases between the two ends. The chain's CDR3 is CASSINRGQQYEQYF. In nucleotides, the CDR3 is TGTGCCAGTAGTATAAATCGTGGACAGCAGTACGAGCAGTACTTC.

The chain employs TRBV2 and TRBJ1-1, with D unclear. The CDR3 loop spans 12 amino acids. Germline values: CDR1 SNHLY, CDR2 FYNNEI. Trimming pared 7 bases from V and 3 bases from J, leaving 9 bases between. CDR3 bases: TGTGCCAGCACCCTTGCGGACACTGAAGCTTTCTTT. It is translated as CASTLADTEAFF.

This rearrangement joins TRBV9 to TRBJ2-7; 11 nucleotides agree with TRBD2. This CDR3 contains 14 residues. V dropped 0 bases and J dropped 7; count of bases not matched to a gene: 3. Germline loops: CDR1 SGDLS, CDR2 YYNGEE. The CDR3 here is CASSVVASGGEQYF. CDR3 DNA: TGTGCCAGCAGCGTAGTGGCTAGCGGGGGGGAGCAGTACTTC.

The gene calls are TRBV5-1 and TRBJ1-2; D is ambiguous. The CDR3 sequence is 15 residues long. V was pared by 2 bases and J by 1 base, with 12 bases between. The germline CDR1 and CDR2 sequences are SGHRS and YFSETQ. In DNA form, the CDR3 reads TGCGCCAGCAGCTTTTATACAGAGCATAACTATGGCTACACCTTC. Protein sequence: CASSFYTEHNYGYTF.

This clone has a single count. The J gene is TRBJ2-7, the V gene TRBV19, with D tentatively TRBD1 (6 bases). CDR1 and CDR2 (germline): LNHDA, SQIVND (reference sequence). The CDR3 is made up of 15 amino acids. The V and J ends lost 2 bases and 3 bases respectively, with 14 bases between them. The CDR3: CASSIPGQSLYEQYF. The CDR3 bases are TGTGCCAGTAGTATACCCGGACAGAGCCTCTACGAGCAGTACTTC.

The rearrangement links TRBV7-9 to TRBJ2-3; 12 positions agree with TRBD2. There are 15 residues in the CDR3. Germline CDR1 SEHNR, CDR2 FQNEAQ (reference sequence). V was pared by 5 bases and J by 4 bases, with 4 bases of the junction left unmatched. CDR3 residues: CASSRGLAGSDTQYF. Written as DNA, the CDR3 is TGTGCCAGCAGCCGTGGACTAGCGGGGTCAGATACGCAGTATTTT.

V is TRBV9 and J is TRBJ2-1; TRBD1 matches at 8 bases. Germline CDR1 SGDLS, CDR2 YYNGEE. V trimming: 3 bases; J trimming: 0 bases; junction bases outside the gene matches: 5. The CDR3 covers 16 residues. CDR3 nucleotide sequence: TGTGCCAGCAGCGGGCGACAGGGGAGCTCCTACAATGAGCAGTTCTTC. It encodes CASSGRQGSSYNEQFF.

The chain combines TRBV6-5 with TRBJ1-3; TRBD1 is a possible D gene (6 bases). Germline V gene data show CDR1 as MNHEY and CDR2 as SVGAGI. The length of the CDR3 is 13 residues. Trimming shortened V by 6 bases and J by 4 bases, and 10 bases separated the two germline ends. CDR3 amino acids: CASRQGWGNTIYF. DNA for the CDR3: TGTGCCAGCAGACAGGGATGGGGAAACACCATATATTTT.